This T cell receptor (beta chain) stems from a study of blood T cell repertoires in COVID-19. Study information: The origin of the acute and convalescent COVID-19 samples was the United States, Italy and Spain. The analysed material was cDNA or gDNA that came from T cells, B-cell-depleted T cells, or PBMCs.

The table lists this clone with a count of one. Authors' analysis steps: Counts of nucleated cells, estimated from reference gene primer amplification, were obtained. The data were produced by immunoSEQ multiplex PCR, yet TCRdb's version contains in-frame clones alone and is incomplete. V, J and clone size were drawn from that table, and D and trimming were deduced from the DNA. The table has 150,000 to 200,000 clones, 70% to 90% seen once. From germline, CDR1 is LGHNT and CDR2 FRNRAP. The V gene end was trimmed by 5 bases and the J gene end by 8 bases; junction bases not matched to a gene: 9. CDR3 length: 15 amino acids.

The J gene is TRBJ2-1, the V gene TRBV12-5; 10 nucleotides align to TRBD1. The source material was peripheral blood. The TCR originated in a woman aged 25 to 39 with active or convalescent COVID-19. CDR3 sequence: CASGPGTGEIDEQFF. DNA of the CDR3: TGTGCTAGTGGTCCAGGGACAGGGGAGATCGATGAGCAGTTCTTC.